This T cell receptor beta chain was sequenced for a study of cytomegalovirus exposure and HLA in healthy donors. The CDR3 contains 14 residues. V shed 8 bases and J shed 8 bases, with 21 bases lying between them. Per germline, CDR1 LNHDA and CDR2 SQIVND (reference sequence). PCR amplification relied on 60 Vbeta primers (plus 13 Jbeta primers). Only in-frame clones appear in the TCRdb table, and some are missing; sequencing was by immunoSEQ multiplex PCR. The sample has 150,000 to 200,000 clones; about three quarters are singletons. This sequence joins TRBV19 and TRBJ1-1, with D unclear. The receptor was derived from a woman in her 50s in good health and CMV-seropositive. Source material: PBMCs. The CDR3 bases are TGTGCCAGTTGCCGGGGAGGGTGGACGGAGGAAGCTTTCTTT. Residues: CASCRGGWTEEAFF.